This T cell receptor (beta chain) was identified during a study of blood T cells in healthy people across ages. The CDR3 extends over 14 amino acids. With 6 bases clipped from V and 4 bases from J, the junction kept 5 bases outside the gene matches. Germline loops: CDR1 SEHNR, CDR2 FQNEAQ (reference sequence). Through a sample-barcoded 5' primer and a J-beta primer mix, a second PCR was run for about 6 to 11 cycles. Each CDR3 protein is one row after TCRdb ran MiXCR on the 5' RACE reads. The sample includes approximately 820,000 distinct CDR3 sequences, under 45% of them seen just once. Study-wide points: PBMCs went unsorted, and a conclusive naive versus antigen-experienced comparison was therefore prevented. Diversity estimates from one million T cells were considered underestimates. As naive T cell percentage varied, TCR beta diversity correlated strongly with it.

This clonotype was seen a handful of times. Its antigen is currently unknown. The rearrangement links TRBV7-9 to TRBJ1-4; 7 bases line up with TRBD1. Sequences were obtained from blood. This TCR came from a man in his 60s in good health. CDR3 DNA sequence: TGTGCCAGCAGTCGGGACAGCCGTAATGAAAAACTGTTTTTT. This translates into CASSRDSRNEKLFF.